This T cell receptor beta chain was sequenced during a study of spatial heterogeneity in lung cancer. Findings of the study overall: Tracking of tumor mutation counts was seen in expanded intratumoral alpha and beta TCR counts.

TCRdb re-analysed the 5' RACE reads in MiXCR, keeping a single row per CDR3 protein. The table shows over 9,000 distinct CDR3 sequences, with roughly 15% occurring only once. This clonotype was detected only a few times. Its antigen remains unidentified. This CDR3 comprises 14 residues. Germline CDR1 SGHRS, CDR2 YFSETQ. V gave up 2 bases and J gave up 5 bases, with 13 bases separating them. Time point meaning: sample taken at primary tumor resection. No cell sorting; template was whole RNA from tumor, lung tissue or PBMC. The chain uses TRBV5-1 and TRBJ1-2, with D maybe TRBD1 (6 bases). The starting material was lung tumor tissue, obtained at surgery. The TCR originated in a male donor with early-stage non-small cell lung cancer. CDR3 nucleotide sequence: TGCGCCAGCAGCTTCAGGGGTGAAGTTTATGGCTACACCTTC. The encoded protein is CASSFRGEVYGYTF.